Here is one TCR beta chain with its context. Antigen: not known. Germline V lookup: CDR1 SGHKS, CDR2 YYEKEE (reference sequence). The CDR3 loop spans 15 amino acids. J lost 0 bases, V lost 4 bases, and 4 bases had no gene match. These data belong to a study of T cell responses to AZD1222 COVID-19 vaccine. Study observations and caveats: After the peak T cell response, and only then, were repertoires sampled. Donors in the cohort were predominantly white British and more often female, and clonal diversity was possibly underestimated. Reports indicate that nearly half of spike-specific TCRs are directed at unmutated variant regions. Regions 160-218 and 743-854 dominated among vaccine-associated CD4 TCRs spanning spike.

Some clones are missing from TCRdb's copy, which holds only in-frame ones; the method was immunoSEQ multiplex PCR. The repertoire has some 280,000 clones, almost 95% of them found once; the top ten carry roughly 0.5%. Sequences were derived from peripheral blood, sampled 28 days after the second AZD1222 dose. The chain couples TRBV5-5 to TRBJ2-1; 7 bases line up with TRBD1. This receptor was obtained from an adult who received the AZD1222 COVID-19 vaccine. CDR3 DNA sequence: TGTGCCAGCAGCGACCGGGACAGCTCCTACAATGAGCAGTTCTTC. Translating it yields CASSDRDSSYNEQFF.